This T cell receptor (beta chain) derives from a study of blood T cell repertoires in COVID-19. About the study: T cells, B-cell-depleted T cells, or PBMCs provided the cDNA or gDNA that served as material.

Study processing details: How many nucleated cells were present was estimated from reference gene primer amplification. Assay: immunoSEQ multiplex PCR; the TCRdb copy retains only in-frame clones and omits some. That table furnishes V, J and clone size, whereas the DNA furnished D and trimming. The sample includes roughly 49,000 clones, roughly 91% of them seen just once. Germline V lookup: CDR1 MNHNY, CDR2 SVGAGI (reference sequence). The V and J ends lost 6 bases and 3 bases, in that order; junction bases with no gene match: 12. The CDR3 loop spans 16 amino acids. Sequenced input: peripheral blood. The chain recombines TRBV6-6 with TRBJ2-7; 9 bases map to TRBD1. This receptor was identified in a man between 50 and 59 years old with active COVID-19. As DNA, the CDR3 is TGTGCCAGCAGCCTTACACGGGACAGGGTTAACTACGAGCAGTACTTC. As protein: CASSLTRDRVNYEQYF.